A single sample is the source of the 4 T cell receptor beta chains below, sequenced in a study of T cell responses to AZD1222 COVID-19 vaccine. Assay: immunoSEQ multiplex PCR; the TCRdb copy retains only in-frame clones and omits some. This table holds over 110,000 clones, roughly 88% found once. Sequenced material: peripheral blood, taken 28 days after the second AZD1222 dose. The receptors here all came from an adult who received the AZD1222 COVID-19 vaccine.

This sequence joins TRBV29-1 and TRBJ2-3; TRBD2 matches at 8 bases. V shed 6 bases, J shed 4 bases, and the junction held 12 bases outside the gene matches. The germline V gene encodes CDR1 SQVTM and CDR2 ANQGSEA. The CDR3 covers 15 residues. In DNA, the CDR3 is TGCAGCGTCATCCCCGCCCGGGGGGGAGCAGATACGCAGTATTTT. It specifies CSVIPARGGADTQYF.

The chain employs TRBV15 and TRBJ2-7; TRBD2 matches at 11 bases. This CDR3 is 16 amino acids long. Looked up from germline, CDR1 is LNHNV and CDR2 is YYDKDF (reference sequence). Losses at the gene ends were 4 bases for V and 2 bases for J; bases not matched to a gene: 7. CDR3 nucleotide sequence: TGTGCCACCAGCAACTCCCTAGCGGGAGGTCCCTACGAGCAGTACTTC. Its translation is CATSNSLAGGPYEQYF.

The genes are TRBV28 and TRBJ1-1; weak D call: TRBD1 (5 bases). CDR3 length: 14 residues. Looked up from germline, CDR1 is MDHEN and CDR2 is SYDVKM. V lost 6 bases to trimming and J lost 6 bases, with 17 bases between them. CDR3 DNA sequence: TGTGCCAGCAGGGACCCGGGACGAGGGGCTGAAGCTTTCTTT. It codes for CASRDPGRGAEAFF.

This clone was observed once. The rearrangement uses TRBV9 and TRBJ2-2; D call uncertain. Per the germline V gene, CDR1 is SGDLS and CDR2 is YYNGEE. The CDR3 runs to 14 residues. Trimming removed 0 bases from V and 4 bases from J, with 7 bases in between. The CDR3 DNA reads as TGTGCCAGCAGCGTAGGTGGAGTCACCGGGGAGCTGTTTTTT. It is translated as CASSVGGVTGELFF.